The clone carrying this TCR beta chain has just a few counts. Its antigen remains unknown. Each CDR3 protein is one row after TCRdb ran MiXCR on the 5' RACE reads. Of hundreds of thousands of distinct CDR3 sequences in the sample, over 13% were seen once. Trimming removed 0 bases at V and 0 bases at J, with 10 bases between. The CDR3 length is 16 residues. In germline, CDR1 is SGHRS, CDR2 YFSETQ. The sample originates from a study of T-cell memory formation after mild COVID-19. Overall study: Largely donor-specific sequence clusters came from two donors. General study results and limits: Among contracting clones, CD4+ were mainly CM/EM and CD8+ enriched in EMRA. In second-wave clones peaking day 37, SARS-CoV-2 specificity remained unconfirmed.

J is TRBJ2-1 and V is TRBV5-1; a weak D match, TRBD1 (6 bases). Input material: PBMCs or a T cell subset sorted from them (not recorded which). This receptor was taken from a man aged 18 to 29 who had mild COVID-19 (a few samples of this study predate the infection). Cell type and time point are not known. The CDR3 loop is CASSLEGQGSYNEQFF. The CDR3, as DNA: TGCGCCAGCAGCTTGGAGGGACAAGGCTCCTACAATGAGCAGTTCTTC.